A single T cell receptor (beta chain) is shown here with its context. The data originate from a study of T cell changes during pregnancy in multiple sclerosis. The CDR3 has 15 residues. Trimming took 2 bases from V and 8 from J; bases not matched to a gene: 9. Germline V gene data show CDR1 as SEHNR and CDR2 as FQNEAQ (reference sequence). Assay used: immunoSEQ multiplex PCR; TCRdb lists only in-frame clones, some missing. The table lists some 29,000 clones, about 87% of them singletons. The chain employs TRBV7-9 and TRBJ2-1; 7 bases are shared with TRBD2. This receptor was taken from a female donor with multiple sclerosis, enrolled in a pregnancy study. The sequenced sample was CD8+ T cells from peripheral blood mononuclear cells, obtained before pregnancy. The CDR3 region has the DNA TGTGCCAGCAGCTTACTAGCGGAGTTCTCGGATGAGCAGTTCTTC. It codes for CASSLLAEFSDEQFF.